The rows below give T cell receptor beta chains drawn from one sample of a study of vaccination effects on CD4 cells after COVID-19. Antigens of these TCRs are unknown. The method was immunoSEQ multiplex PCR; TCRdb's version includes in-frame clones alone and lacks a portion of them. Of 30,000 to 45,000 clones listed, roughly 76% are singletons. The sample consisted of CD4+ T cells from PBMCs cultured with SARS-CoV-2 spike peptides, taken before COVID-19 vaccination. These receptors were obtained from a human donor who received a COVID-19 vaccine. Both conserved end residues are part of each CDR3. D genes are given only for firm matches. The size entry is marked missing in some rows and otherwise reads once, few, many or a size class.

v_gene: TRBV2; j_gene: TRBJ2-3; abundance: NA; d_gene: NA; CDR3nt: TGTGCCGCGGGACGAGGGGAGCTGGACACAGATACGCAGTATTTT; CDR3aa: CAAGRGELDTDTQYF
v_gene: TRBV6-5; j_gene: TRBJ2-2; abundance: NA; d_gene: NA; CDR3nt: TGTGCCAGCAGTTACTCTGCCCGGAACACCGGGGAGCTGTTTTTT; CDR3aa: CASSYSARNTGELFF
v_gene: TRBV18; j_gene: TRBJ2-1; abundance: NA; d_gene: TRBD2; CDR3nt: TGTGCCAGCTCACCGTCTAGCGGGGGGACTTACAATGAGCAGTTCTTC; CDR3aa: CASSPSSGGTYNEQFF
v_gene: TRBV6-5; j_gene: TRBJ2-7; abundance: NA; d_gene: TRBD1; CDR3nt: TGTGCCAGCAGGCGGGACAGGCAAGCCTACGAGCAGTACTTC; CDR3aa: CASRRDRQAYEQYF
v_gene: TRBV5-1; j_gene: TRBJ2-5; abundance: NA; d_gene: NA; CDR3nt: TGCGCCAGCAGCTTGGAAAACCTCCGGGAGACCCAGTACTTC; CDR3aa: CASSLENLRETQYF
v_gene: TRBV30; j_gene: TRBJ1-5; abundance: NA; d_gene: NA; CDR3nt: TGTGCCTCCTCGGGGTATAGCAATCAGCCCCAGCATTTT; CDR3aa: CASSGYSNQPQHF
v_gene: TRBV27; j_gene: TRBJ2-7; abundance: NA; d_gene: TRBD2; CDR3nt: TGTGCCAGCCGCGGGGGGGCCTCCTACGAGCAGTACTTC; CDR3aa: CASRGGASYEQYF
v_gene: TRBV6-5; j_gene: TRBJ1-1; abundance: few; d_gene: TRBD1; CDR3nt: TGTGCCAGCAGGAGAGGACAGGGCACTGAAGCTTTCTTT; CDR3aa: CASRRGQGTEAFF
v_gene: TRBV5-1; j_gene: TRBJ2-1; abundance: NA; d_gene: NA; CDR3nt: TGCGCCAGCAGCCCCCTAGGCCCCTACAATGAGCAGTTCTTC; CDR3aa: CASSPLGPYNEQFF
v_gene: TRBV21-1; j_gene: TRBJ2-2; abundance: few; d_gene: NA; CDR3nt: TGTGCCAGCAGCAAAGCCGGTGCAGGGGAGAGTAGCACCGGGGAGCTGTTTTTT; CDR3aa: CASSKAGAGESSTGELFF
v_gene: TRBV6-2/TRBV6-3; j_gene: TRBJ2-5; abundance: NA; d_gene: NA; CDR3nt: TGTGCCAGCAGTTACTCGAGAGGGGCCCAGTACTTC; CDR3aa: CASSYSRGAQYF
v_gene: TRBV7-9; j_gene: TRBJ2-5; abundance: NA; d_gene: NA; CDR3nt: TGTGCCAGCGGCCGGACGGAACTCGGGGAGACCCAGTACTTC; CDR3aa: CASGRTELGETQYF
v_gene: TRBV7-9; j_gene: TRBJ2-2; abundance: NA; d_gene: NA; CDR3nt: TGTGCCAGCAGCTTTGCCGGGGAGCTGTTTTTT; CDR3aa: CASSFAGELFF
v_gene: TRBV18; j_gene: TRBJ2-4; abundance: NA; d_gene: TRBD1; CDR3nt: TGTGCCAGCTCACCTTCTCGGACAGGGTTAAACATTCAGTACTTC; CDR3aa: CASSPSRTGLNIQYF
v_gene: TRBV3-1/TRBV3-2; j_gene: TRBJ1-1; abundance: NA; d_gene: NA; CDR3nt: TGTGCCAGCAGCCAAAATTCCCGCACTGAAGCTTTCTTT; CDR3aa: CASSQNSRTEAFF
v_gene: TRBV5-5; j_gene: TRBJ2-2; abundance: once; d_gene: NA; CDR3nt: TGTGCCAGCAGCTTTCGGTGGATGAACACCGGGGAGCTGTTTTTT; CDR3aa: CASSFRWMNTGELFF
v_gene: TRBV6-5; j_gene: TRBJ2-7; abundance: NA; d_gene: TRBD2; CDR3nt: TGTGCCAGCCGGGGGGGGTCCCGGAGCTCCTACGAGCAGTACTTC; CDR3aa: CASRGGSRSSYEQYF
v_gene: TRBV20-1; j_gene: TRBJ1-5; abundance: few; d_gene: NA; CDR3nt: TGCAGTGCTAGTCCCGATAGCAATCAGCCCCAGCATTTT; CDR3aa: CSASPDSNQPQHF
v_gene: TRBV18; j_gene: TRBJ2-6; abundance: NA; d_gene: NA; CDR3nt: TGTGCCAGCTCACCGGCAGCTGGGGCCAACGTCCTGACTTTC; CDR3aa: CASSPAAGANVLTF
v_gene: TRBV18; j_gene: TRBJ1-1; abundance: few; d_gene: NA; CDR3nt: TGTGCCAGCTCACCACAAAAGGACACTGAAGCTTTCTTT; CDR3aa: CASSPQKDTEAFF
v_gene: TRBV21-1; j_gene: TRBJ2-5; abundance: NA; d_gene: NA; CDR3nt: TGTGCCAGCAGCAAAGACAGCGGGAGAATCGAAAAGACCCAGTACTTC; CDR3aa: CASSKDSGRIEKTQYF
v_gene: TRBV7-2; j_gene: TRBJ1-5; abundance: NA; d_gene: NA; CDR3nt: TGTGCCAGCAGCCGCCGAGGGGGGACCAATCAGCCCCAGCATTTT; CDR3aa: CASSRRGGTNQPQHF
v_gene: TRBV5-8; j_gene: TRBJ1-5; abundance: NA; d_gene: NA; CDR3nt: TGTGCCAGCAGCGCCGGACGCCAAAGCAATCAGCCCCAGCATTTT; CDR3aa: CASSAGRQSNQPQHF
v_gene: TRBV6-5; j_gene: TRBJ1-5; abundance: NA; d_gene: NA; CDR3nt: TGTGCCAGCAGTTACTCGTCACAGGGCAGCAATCAGCCCCAGCATTTT; CDR3aa: CASSYSSQGSNQPQHF
v_gene: TRBV5-1; j_gene: TRBJ1-6; abundance: NA; d_gene: NA; CDR3nt: TGCGCCAGCAGCTTGGAGTCGAGCTCCTATAATTCACCCCTCCACTTT; CDR3aa: CASSLESSSYNSPLHF
v_gene: TRBV11-2; j_gene: TRBJ1-1; abundance: NA; d_gene: NA; CDR3nt: TGTGCCAGCAGCCTAGACGGACAGTACACTGAAGCTTTCTTT; CDR3aa: CASSLDGQYTEAFF
v_gene: TRBV3-1/TRBV3-2; j_gene: TRBJ2-3; abundance: NA; d_gene: TRBD2; CDR3nt: TGTGCCAGCAGCCTCAATAGCGGGGGGGCGGGCACAGATACGCAGTATTTT; CDR3aa: CASSLNSGGAGTDTQYF
v_gene: TRBV5-1; j_gene: TRBJ1-1; abundance: NA; d_gene: TRBD1; CDR3nt: TGCGCCAGCAGGCGCGAGACAGGGGGTTTTGAAGCTTTCTTT; CDR3aa: CASRRETGGFEAFF
v_gene: TRBV5-1; j_gene: TRBJ2-5; abundance: NA; d_gene: TRBD1; CDR3nt: TGCGCCAGCAGCTTGGAAGGCAGGGGGCCTTTAGAGACCCAGTACTTC; CDR3aa: CASSLEGRGPLETQYF
v_gene: TRBV4-3; j_gene: TRBJ1-6; abundance: few; d_gene: NA; CDR3nt: TGCGCCAGCAGCCAAGCGACTGGGGGAGGGAATAGATCACCCCTCCACTTT; CDR3aa: CASSQATGGGNRSPLHF
v_gene: TRBV23-1; j_gene: TRBJ2-2; abundance: NA; d_gene: NA; CDR3nt: TGCGCCAGCAGTCAATCGTTAGGGGTGGACACCGGGGAGCTGTTTTTT; CDR3aa: CASSQSLGVDTGELFF
v_gene: TRBV5-5; j_gene: TRBJ1-1; abundance: NA; d_gene: NA; CDR3nt: TGTGCCAGCAGCTTCGACAGGTACACTGAAGCTTTCTTT; CDR3aa: CASSFDRYTEAFF
v_gene: TRBV14; j_gene: TRBJ2-5; abundance: NA; d_gene: TRBD2; CDR3nt: TGTGCCAGCAGCCCCGGGACTAGATGGGAGACCCAGTACTTC; CDR3aa: CASSPGTRWETQYF
v_gene: TRBV6-5; j_gene: TRBJ2-7; abundance: NA; d_gene: TRBD1; CDR3nt: TGTGCCAGCAGCCAAGGGGGACAGGGAGCGTACGAGCAGTACTTC; CDR3aa: CASSQGGQGAYEQYF
v_gene: TRBV19; j_gene: TRBJ1-2; abundance: once; d_gene: NA; CDR3nt: TGTGCCAGTAGTATCCAATCGACCTATGATGGCTACACCTTC; CDR3aa: CASSIQSTYDGYTF
v_gene: TRBV28; j_gene: TRBJ2-7; abundance: NA; d_gene: NA; CDR3nt: TGTGCCAGCAGGGGGGAAGTCCCCTACGAGCAGTACTTC; CDR3aa: CASRGEVPYEQYF
v_gene: TRBV27; j_gene: TRBJ2-7; abundance: NA; d_gene: TRBD2; CDR3nt: TGTGCCAGCAGTTTGAGCGGGGCCCCCTACGAGCAGTACTTC; CDR3aa: CASSLSGAPYEQYF
v_gene: TRBV3-1/TRBV3-2; j_gene: TRBJ2-7; abundance: NA; d_gene: TRBD1; CDR3nt: TGTGCCAGCAGCCAAGGGCCGACAGGGAACTACGAGCAGTACTTC; CDR3aa: CASSQGPTGNYEQYF